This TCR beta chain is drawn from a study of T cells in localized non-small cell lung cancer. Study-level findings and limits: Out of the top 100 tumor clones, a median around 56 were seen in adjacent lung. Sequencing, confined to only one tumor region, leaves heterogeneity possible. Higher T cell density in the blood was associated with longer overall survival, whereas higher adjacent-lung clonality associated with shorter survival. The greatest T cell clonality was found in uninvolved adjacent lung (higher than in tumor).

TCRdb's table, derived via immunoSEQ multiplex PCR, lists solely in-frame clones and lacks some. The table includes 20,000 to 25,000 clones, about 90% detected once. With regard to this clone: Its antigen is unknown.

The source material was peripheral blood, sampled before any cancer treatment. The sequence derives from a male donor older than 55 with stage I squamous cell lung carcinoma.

The chain's CDR3 is CASPRGDQGDTQYF. CDR3 nucleotides: TGTGCCAGCCCTCGAGGCGATCAAGGAGATACGCAGTATTTT. This chain connects TRBV21-1 to TRBJ2-3; TRBD2, the table's D call, lacks a check against the DNA. TRBV21-1 is described as a pseudogene. This CDR3 spans 14 amino acids.